Listed here are 14 T cell receptor beta chains from one sample, sequenced in a study of T cells after yellow fever vaccination. MiXCR was run by TCRdb on the 5' RACE reads, yielding one entry per CDR3 protein. The sample has around 500,000 distinct CDR3 sequences, 21% seen once. The sequencing here drew on PBMCs, taken around 3 weeks after the first yellow fever vaccination. The receptors originated from a young man who received the YFV17D yellow fever vaccine.

This clonotype turned up a few times. The V call is TRBV7-3, the J call TRBJ1-2; D not certain. The CDR3 has 13 amino acids. The germline CDR1 and CDR2 sequences are SGHTA and FQGTGA. Trimming stripped 2 bases from V and 8 bases from J, with 12 bases between. CDR3 coding DNA: TGTGCCAGCAGCTTAGATGGCATAGGCGGCTACACCTTC. It encodes CASSLDGIGGYTF.

This clonotype was seen a few times. The chain has TRBV6-1 and TRBJ2-7; perhaps TRBD2 as D (6 bases). Germline assignment: CDR1 MNHNS and CDR2 SASEGT. The CDR3 is made up of 14 amino acids. V was trimmed by 4 bases and J by 0 bases, leaving 10 bases between them. In nucleotides, the CDR3 is TGTGCCAGCAGTGGGGGGGTAAGCTCCTACGAGCAGTACGTC. Translation gives CASSGGVSSYEQYV.

The chain joins TRBV12-3 or TRBV12-4 to TRBJ1-1; tentative D call: TRBD1 (6 bases). The CDR3 contains 15 residues. V was trimmed by 4 bases and J by 1 base, leaving 13 bases between them. CDR3 region: CASSSVRTANTEAFF. CDR3 sequence (DNA): TGTGCCAGCAGTTCGGTCCGGACAGCGAACACTGAAGCTTTCTTT.

This clonotype was seen a few times. V usage is TRBV7-9 and J usage is TRBJ2-1, with 9 bases lining up with TRBD1. Germline CDR1 and CDR2: SEHNR and FQNEAQ (reference sequence). The CDR3 totals 16 residues. V lost 5 bases to trimming and J lost 8 bases; unmatched junction nucleotides: 13. CDR3 amino acids: CASSPPGTGMFHEQFF. DNA of the CDR3: TGTGCCAGCAGCCCGCCAGGGACAGGGATGTTCCATGAGCAGTTCTTC.

This clonotype was detected many times. The CDR3 here is CASSSLSGGNTEAFF. CDR3 sequence (DNA): TGCGCCAGCAGCTCGCTCTCAGGGGGGAACACTGAAGCTTTCTTT. The J gene is TRBJ1-1, the V gene TRBV5-1; TRBD1 aligns across 7 bases. Germline assignment: CDR1 SGHRS and CDR2 YFSETQ. The length of the CDR3 is 15 residues. Germline trimming cut 3 bases from V and 1 base from J; bases unmatched to any gene: 6.

The gene calls are TRBV29-1 and TRBJ1-5; a possible D gene is TRBD1 (5 bases). Germline CDR1 reads SQVTM; CDR2 reads ANQGSEA. Trimming took 3 bases from V and 11 from J, leaving 11 bases between them. The CDR3 contains 11 residues. The CDR3 nucleotides are TGCAGCGTTGAGGGGGGAACATCCCAGCATTTT. It codes for CSVEGGTSQHF.

This clonotype has more than one count but fewer than ten. This sequence joins TRBV15 and TRBJ2-3; D tentatively fits TRBD1 or TRBD2 (7 bases each). V lost 3 bases to trimming and J lost 3 bases, with 13 bases between them. Germline assignment: CDR1 LNHNV and CDR2 YYDKDF (reference sequence). CDR3 length: 15 amino acids. The DNA of the CDR3 is TGTGCCACCAGCAGGTCAGGGGGGGAGACAGATACGCAGTATTTT. Translating gives CATSRSGGETDTQYF. Looking up the rest from reference TRBV15 and TRBJ2-3 gives the full variable domain: DAMVIQNPRYQVTQFGKPVTLSCSQTLNHNVMYWYQQKSSQAPKLLFHYYDKDFNNEADTPDNFQSRRPNTSFCFLDIRSPGLGDTAMYLCATSRSGGETDTQYFGPGTRLTVL.

This clonotype has just a few counts. The V call is TRBV7-2, the J call TRBJ2-1; weak D call: TRBD1 (6 bases). This CDR3 is built from 12 residues. Germline values: CDR1 SGHTA, CDR2 FQGNSA. The V gene lost 10 bases and the J gene lost 4 bases, with 11 bases spanning the gap. The CDR3 region has the DNA TGTGCCAACACAGGGATTTACAATGAGCAGTTCTTC. Amino acids: CANTGIYNEQFF.

This clonotype was seen at least ten times. The V gene is TRBV5-1, the J gene TRBJ2-3; D not certain. Trimming removed 1 base at V and 2 bases at J, with 14 bases between. The germline CDR1 and CDR2 sequences are SGHRS and YFSETQ. The length of the CDR3 is 16 residues. The CDR3 region is CASSLFVDSTTDTQYF. CDR3 nucleotides: TGCGCCAGCAGCTTGTTCGTTGACTCCACCACAGATACGCAGTATTTT.

The V gene is TRBV6-1, the J gene TRBJ2-7; TRBD2 matches 13 bases. This CDR3 is built from 15 residues. The germline V gene encodes CDR1 MNHNS and CDR2 SASEGT. V gave up 3 bases and J gave up 3 bases; unmatched junction bases: 2. The CDR3 region has the DNA TGTGCCAGCAGTGAGTGGACTAGCGGGGGCTACGAGCAGTACTTC. It is translated as CASSEWTSGGYEQYF.

A few counts support this clonotype. The chain links TRBV12-3 or TRBV12-4 to TRBJ2-1; TRBD2 is a possible D gene (6 bases). V was clipped by 2 bases and J by 9 bases, with 8 bases between them. The CDR3 is 12 amino acids. CDR3 amino acids: CASSLLGGEQFF. The CDR3 DNA reads TGTGCCAGCAGTTTATTGGGGGGTGAGCAGTTCTTC.

The CDR3 sequence is CATSGGGQGNTGELFF. In DNA, the CDR3 is TGTGCCACCAGTGGAGGCGGACAGGGGAACACCGGGGAGCTGTTTTTT. This rearrangement joins TRBV24-1 to TRBJ2-2; 8 nucleotides align to TRBD1. From germline, CDR1 is KGHDR and CDR2 SFDVKD. Germline trimming cut 5 bases from V and 1 base from J; bases unmatched to any gene: 5. The CDR3 runs to 16 residues.

A few counts support this clonotype. The CDR3 nucleotides read TGTGCCAGCAGCGACGAATCGGGGCAGCCCCAGCATTTT. Translated, it gives CASSDESGQPQHF. The genes are TRBV7-6 and TRBJ1-5; no firm D call. The CDR3 extends over 13 amino acids. V gave up 5 bases and J gave up 7 bases, with 12 bases separating them. Germline V gene sequence: CDR1 SGHVS, CDR2 FNYEAQ.

The chain recombines TRBV5-1 with TRBJ2-5; D is unresolved. CDR3 length: 13 amino acids. In germline, CDR1 is SGHRS, CDR2 YFSETQ. Trimming removed 0 bases from V and 7 bases from J, with 10 bases in between. The DNA of the CDR3 is TGCGCCAGCAGCTTGGCCACCTGGGGGACCCAGTACTTC. Amino acid sequence: CASSLATWGTQYF. Full variable domain (outside the CDR3, taken from reference TRBV5-1 and TRBJ2-5): KAGVTQTPRYLIKTRGQQVTLSCSPISGHRSVSWYQQTPGQGLQFLFEYFSETQRNKGNFPGRFSGRQFSNSRSEMNVSTLELGDSALYLCASSLATWGTQYFGPGTRLLVL.